The 3 T cell receptor beta chains listed next were all sequenced from one sample in a study of Ad26.COV2.S vaccination and SARS-CoV-2 variants. As for treatment: about 20 received Ad26.COV2.S at low or high dose, single or two shots; about 5 received placebo; per-sample allocation not given. All samples were drawn on day 63, counting from the first vaccine or placebo injection. Clones were sequenced by immunoSEQ multiplex PCR, and TCRdb holds only the in-frame ones, with some missing. The profile shows some 240,000 clones, 87% of them singletons. The source material was peripheral blood, sampled in a trial of Ad26.COV2.S vaccine versus placebo. These receptors came from a person between 18 and 60 years old who received the Ad26.COV2.S COVID-19 vaccine or a placebo.

The V and J genes are TRBV15 and TRBJ2-5; D not certain. Germline V gives CDR1 LNHNV, CDR2 YYDKDF (reference sequence). CDR3 length: 14 residues. V shed 3 bases and J shed 5 bases, with 13 bases lying between them. CDR3 in amino acids: CATSSMDVRETQYF. The CDR3 DNA follows: TGTGCCACCAGCAGTATGGACGTCCGGGAGACCCAGTACTTC.

The chain is built from TRBV4-3 and TRBJ1-1; D uncertain. The CDR3 runs 13 residues. V lost 0 bases, J lost 4 bases, and 6 bases lay in between. Germline lookup yields CDR1 LGHNA and CDR2 YSLEER. The CDR3: CASSQEEVTEAFF. In nucleotides, the CDR3 is TGCGCCAGCAGCCAAGAGGAGGTCACTGAAGCTTTCTTT.

About this clone: Other DNA sequences in this sample translate to the same CDR3. The rearrangement uses TRBV9 and TRBJ2-5; D is uncertain. V lost 0 bases, J lost 4 bases, and 4 bases lay in between. Germline V gene sequence: CDR1 SGDLS, CDR2 YYNGEE. The CDR3 runs to 12 residues. The CDR3 DNA reads TGTGCCAGCAGCGTAGGAGGAGAGACCCAGTACTTC. It is translated as CASSVGGETQYF.